This T cell receptor (beta chain) appears in the sequencing data of a study of tumor-infiltrating lymphocytes in primary liver carcinoma. On the study more broadly: The study reported T1-T3 N0M0 tumors spanning 4.2 to 10 cm.

The researchers obtained blood RNA from unsorted whole blood and also extracted germline DNA. The input was roughly 0.5 ug total RNA; TCR beta cDNA was made from it with a constant-region primer. Employing slightly modified ARM-PCR, three nested multiplex PCR rounds were run, and these gave rise to the TCR beta libraries. The first two PCR rounds, roughly 9 cycles each, used TRBV1-TRBV30 forward primers and a C-beta reverse primer. TCRdb analysed the multiplex PCR reads with MiXCR anew, one entry per CDR3 protein. Among approximately 330,000 distinct CDR3 sequences, around 60% were seen once, and the ten largest hold about 6.3%. Turning to this clonotype: The antigen is unknown. One end of the junction does not line up with germline, which may come from a read error.

CDR1 and CDR2 from the germline V gene are LGHNA and YNFKEQ. This CDR3 has 15 residues. Regarding the study as a whole: Tumors carried a top-250-clone fraction significantly exceeding that of blood (p = 0.039). Researchers found tumor-adjacent and tumor-blood pairs overlapped less than tumor region pairs. Samples were bulk unsorted, so CD4+ and CD8+ repertoires were not compared.

The TCR was taken from a man in his forties with primary liver carcinoma and hepatitis B virus infection. The V and J genes are TRBV4-2 and TRBJ2-7; D is perhaps TRBD2 (5 bases). Sequencing was carried out using peripheral blood. The CDR3 DNA follows: TGTACCAGCAGCCAAGACCCCGCGGAGGCCCGTGAGCAGTACTTC. Amino acid sequence: CTSSQDPAEAREQYF.